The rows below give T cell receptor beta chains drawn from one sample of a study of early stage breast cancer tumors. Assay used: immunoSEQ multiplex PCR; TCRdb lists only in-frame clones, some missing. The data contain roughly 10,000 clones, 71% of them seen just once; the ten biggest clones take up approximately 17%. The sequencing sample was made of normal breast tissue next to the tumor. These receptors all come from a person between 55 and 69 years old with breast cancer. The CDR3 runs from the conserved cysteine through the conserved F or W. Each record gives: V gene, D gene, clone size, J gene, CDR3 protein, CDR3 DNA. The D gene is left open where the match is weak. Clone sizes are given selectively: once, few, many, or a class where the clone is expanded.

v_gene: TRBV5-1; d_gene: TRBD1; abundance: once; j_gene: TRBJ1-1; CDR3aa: CASSSGQGSHTEAFF; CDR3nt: TGCGCCAGCAGCTCCGGACAGGGTTCGCACACTGAAGCTTTCTTT
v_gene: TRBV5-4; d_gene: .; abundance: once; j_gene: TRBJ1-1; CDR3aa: CASSLLFSDTEAFF; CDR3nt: TGTGCCAGCAGCCTGCTTTTCTCGGACACTGAAGCTTTCTTT
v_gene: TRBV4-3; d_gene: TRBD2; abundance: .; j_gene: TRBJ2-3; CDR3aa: CASSLRTSGTTDTQYF; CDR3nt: TGCGCCAGCAGCCTCCGGACTAGCGGGACCACAGATACGCAGTATTTT
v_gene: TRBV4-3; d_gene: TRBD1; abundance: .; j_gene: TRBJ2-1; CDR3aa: CASSPGQGDNEQFF; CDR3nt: TGCGCCAGCAGCCCCGGACAGGGAGACAATGAGCAGTTCTTC
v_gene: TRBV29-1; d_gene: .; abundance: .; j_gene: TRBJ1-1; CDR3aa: CSAPGLRANTEAFF; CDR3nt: TGCAGCGCCCCCGGACTGAGGGCAAACACTGAAGCTTTCTTT
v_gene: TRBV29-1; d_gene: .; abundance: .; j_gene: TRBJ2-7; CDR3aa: CSVERAGEQYF; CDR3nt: TGCAGCGTTGAGCGGGCGGGCGAGCAGTACTTC
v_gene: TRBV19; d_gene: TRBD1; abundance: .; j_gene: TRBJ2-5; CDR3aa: CASTRRTGGDQETQYF; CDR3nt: TGTGCCAGTACAAGGAGGACAGGGGGGGATCAAGAGACCCAGTACTTC
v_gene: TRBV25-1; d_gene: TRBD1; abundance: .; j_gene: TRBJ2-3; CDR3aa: CASSEYLGQGVLTDTQYF; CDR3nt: TGTGCCAGCAGTGAATATCTTGGACAGGGGGTACTCACAGATACGCAGTATTTT
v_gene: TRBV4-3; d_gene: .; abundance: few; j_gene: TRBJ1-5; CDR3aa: CASSQDPTSYQPQHF; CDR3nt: TGCGCCAGCAGCCAAGATCCCACCAGTTATCAGCCCCAGCATTTT
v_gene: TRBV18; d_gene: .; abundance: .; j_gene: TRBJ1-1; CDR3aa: CASSPPISGINTEAFF; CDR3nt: TGTGCCAGCTCACCACCGATTTCAGGGATAAACACTGAAGCTTTCTTT
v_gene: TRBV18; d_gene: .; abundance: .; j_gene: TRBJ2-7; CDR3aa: CASSPPGRGEQYF; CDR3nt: TGTGCCAGCTCACCACCGGGCAGGGGCGAGCAGTACTTC
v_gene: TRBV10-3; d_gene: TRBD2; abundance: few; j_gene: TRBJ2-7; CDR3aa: CAISPPTSGSGEQYF; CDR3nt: TGTGCCATCAGCCCCCCGACTAGCGGGAGCGGGGAGCAGTACTTC
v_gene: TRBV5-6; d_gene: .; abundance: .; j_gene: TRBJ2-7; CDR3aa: CASSLSGPGSYEQYF; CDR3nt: TGTGCCAGCAGCTTGTCAGGGCCGGGCTCCTACGAGCAGTACTTC
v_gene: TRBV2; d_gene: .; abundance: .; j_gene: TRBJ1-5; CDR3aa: CASTPGQGWQPQHF; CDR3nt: TGTGCCAGCACGCCAGGGCAGGGCTGGCAGCCCCAGCATTTT
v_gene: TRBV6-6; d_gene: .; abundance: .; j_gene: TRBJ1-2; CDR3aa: CASSLLTGLVGYTF; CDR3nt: TGTGCCAGCAGTCTGCTCACAGGCCTCGTTGGCTACACCTTC
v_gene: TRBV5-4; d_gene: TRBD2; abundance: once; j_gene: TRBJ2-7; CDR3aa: CASSYSGRPYEQYF; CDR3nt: TGTGCCAGCAGCTATAGCGGGAGGCCCTACGAGCAGTACTTC
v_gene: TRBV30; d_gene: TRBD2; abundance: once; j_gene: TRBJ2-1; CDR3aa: CAWSSGLRAPFF; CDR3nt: TGTGCCTGGAGTTCGGGACTAAGGGCTCCGTTCTTC